The present T cell receptor (beta chain) was sequenced within a study of blood T cells in healthy people across ages. The CDR3 runs 14 residues. CDR1 is SGHRS, CDR2 YFSETQ, per germline. Between the trimmed V and J ends, which lost 2 bases and 5 bases, there was a span of 11 bases. Together with a sample-barcoded 5' primer, a J-beta primer mix was included in a second PCR lasting about 6 to 11 cycles. TCRdb re-derived calls from the 5' RACE reads in MiXCR, one entry per CDR3 protein. Of more than 650,000 distinct CDR3 sequences listed, approximately 22% were seen once; the top ten hold around 22%. Many counts were recorded for this clonotype.

This rearrangement joins TRBV5-1 to TRBJ2-1; no clear D gene. The TCR comes from a man between 65 and 85 years old in good health. The sequenced sample was blood. The CDR3 coding sequence is TGCGCCAGCAGCTTCAGGTCAGGAGACAATGAGCAGTTCTTC. Protein product: CASSFRSGDNEQFF. The entire variable domain, with the rest obtained from reference TRBV5-1 and TRBJ2-1, is as follows: KAGVTQTPRYLIKTRGQQVTLSCSPISGHRSVSWYQQTPGQGLQFLFEYFSETQRNKGNFPGRFSGRQFSNSRSEMNVSTLELGDSALYLCASSFRSGDNEQFFGPGTRLTVL.